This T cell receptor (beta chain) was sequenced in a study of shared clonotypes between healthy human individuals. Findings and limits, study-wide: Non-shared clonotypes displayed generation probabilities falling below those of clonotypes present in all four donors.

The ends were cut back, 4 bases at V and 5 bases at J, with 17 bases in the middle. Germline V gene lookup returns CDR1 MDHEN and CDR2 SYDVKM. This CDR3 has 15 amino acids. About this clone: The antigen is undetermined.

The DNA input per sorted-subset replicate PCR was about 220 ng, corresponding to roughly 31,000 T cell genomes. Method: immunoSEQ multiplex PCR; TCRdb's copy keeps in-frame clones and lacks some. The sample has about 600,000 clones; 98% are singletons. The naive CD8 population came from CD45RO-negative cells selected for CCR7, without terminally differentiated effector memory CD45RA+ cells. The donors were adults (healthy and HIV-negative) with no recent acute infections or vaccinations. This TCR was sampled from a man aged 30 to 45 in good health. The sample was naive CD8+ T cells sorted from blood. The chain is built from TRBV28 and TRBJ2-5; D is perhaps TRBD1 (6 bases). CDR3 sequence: CASSSRDKGLETQYF. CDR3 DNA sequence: TGTGCCAGCAGTTCCCGGGACAAAGGGTTGGAGACCCAGTACTTC.